A single sample gave rise to the 5 T cell receptor beta chains below, sequenced in a study of beta chain features in type 1 diabetes. The sequenced template was cDNA made from the entire isolated RNA. Clones were sequenced by immunoSEQ multiplex PCR, and TCRdb holds only the in-frame ones, with some missing. The data show 680,000 or so clones, roughly a sixth seen once. The sequenced material came from naive CD4+ T cells from blood. Receptors were obtained from a man between 18 and 35 years old in good health.

This clone turned up a few times. The chain recombines TRBV5-6 with TRBJ2-3, with 7 positions matching TRBD1. V lost 4 bases, J lost 3 bases, and 11 bases stayed unmatched. From germline, CDR1 is SGHDT and CDR2 YYEEEE. This CDR3 comprises 16 residues. CDR3 bases: TGTGCCAGCAGCACCCTGACAGGGATGTTGACAGATACGCAGTATTTT. Translation: CASSTLTGMLTDTQYF.

The rearrangement links TRBV11-2 to TRBJ1-2, with D possibly being TRBD1 (6 bases). The germline V gene encodes CDR1 SGHAT and CDR2 FQNNGV. The CDR3 covers 13 residues. Deletions cut 6 bases from V and 6 bases from J, with 14 bases between. In DNA form, the CDR3 reads TGTGCCAGCAGGAATTGGGGGGACAATGGCTACACCTTC. As protein: CASRNWGDNGYTF.

The chain carries TRBV4-3 and TRBJ1-2; maybe TRBD1 (6 bases). Germline-derived CDR1 and CDR2 are LGHNA and YSLEER. This CDR3 is 18 amino acids long. Trimming took off 0 bases at V and 4 bases at J, with 21 bases between the two ends. CDR3 DNA: TGCGCCAGCAGCCAAGATTCGGGACAAGGATCCCGACTCTATGGCTACACCTTC. Amino acids: CASSQDSGQGSRLYGYTF.

The gene calls are TRBV11-2 and TRBJ2-5; D is tentatively TRBD1 or TRBD2 (5 bases each). V lost 3 bases and J lost 6, with 14 bases in between. The CDR3 extends over 14 amino acids. CDR1 is SGHAT, CDR2 FQNNGV, per germline. The CDR3 DNA sequence: TGTGCCAGCAGCTTTACGGGTGGGGGAAAGACCCAGTACTTC. Translating it yields CASSFTGGGKTQYF.

This clone was recorded a few times. The CDR3 region is CASGQGALYEQYF. The CDR3 DNA reads TGTGCCTCGGGACAGGGGGCACTGTACGAGCAGTACTTC. The chain has TRBV30 and TRBJ2-7; the match to TRBD1 covers 12 bases. Germline V gives CDR1 GTSNPN, CDR2 SVGIG (reference sequence). With 7 bases clipped from V and 4 bases from J, the junction kept 5 bases outside the gene matches. This CDR3 is 13 amino acids long.